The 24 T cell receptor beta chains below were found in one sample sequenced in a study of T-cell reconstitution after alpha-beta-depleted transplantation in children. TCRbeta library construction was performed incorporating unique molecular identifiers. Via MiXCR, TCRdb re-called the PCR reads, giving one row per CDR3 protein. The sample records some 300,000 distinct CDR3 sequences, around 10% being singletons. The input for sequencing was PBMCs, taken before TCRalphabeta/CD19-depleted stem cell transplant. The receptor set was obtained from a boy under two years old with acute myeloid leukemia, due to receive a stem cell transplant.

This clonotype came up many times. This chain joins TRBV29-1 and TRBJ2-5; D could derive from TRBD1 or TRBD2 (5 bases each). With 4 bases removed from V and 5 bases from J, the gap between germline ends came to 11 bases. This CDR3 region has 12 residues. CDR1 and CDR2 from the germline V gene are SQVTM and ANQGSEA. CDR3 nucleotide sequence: TGCAGCGTTGGGCAGGGACCGGAGACCCAGTACTTC. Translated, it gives CSVGQGPETQYF.

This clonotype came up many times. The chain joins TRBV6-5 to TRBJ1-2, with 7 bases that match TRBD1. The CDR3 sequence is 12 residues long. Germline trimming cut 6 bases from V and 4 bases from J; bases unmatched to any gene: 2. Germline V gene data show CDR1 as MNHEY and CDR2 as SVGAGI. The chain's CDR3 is CASSRQGYGYTF. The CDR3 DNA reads TGTGCCAGCAGCCGACAGGGCTATGGCTACACCTTC.

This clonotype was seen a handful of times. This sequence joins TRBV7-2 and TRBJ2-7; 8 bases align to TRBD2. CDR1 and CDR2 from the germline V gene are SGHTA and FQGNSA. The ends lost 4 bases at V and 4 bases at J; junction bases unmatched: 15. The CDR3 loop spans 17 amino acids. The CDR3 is CASSSWSWAGGLYEQYF. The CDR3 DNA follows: TGTGCCAGCAGCTCCTGGTCTTGGGCGGGAGGATTATACGAGCAGTACTTC. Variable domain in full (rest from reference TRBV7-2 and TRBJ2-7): GAGVSQSPSNKVTEKGKDVELRCDPISGHTALYWYRQSLGQGLEFLIYFQGNSAPDKSGLPSDRFSAERTGGSVSTLTIQRTQQEDSAVYLCASSSWSWAGGLYEQYFGPGTRLTVT.

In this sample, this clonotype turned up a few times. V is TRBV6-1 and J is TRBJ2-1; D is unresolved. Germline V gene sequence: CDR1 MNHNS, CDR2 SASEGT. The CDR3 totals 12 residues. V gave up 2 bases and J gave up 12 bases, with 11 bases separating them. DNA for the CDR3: TGTGCCAGCAGTGAACTGGGGTCGAGGCAGTTCTTC. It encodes CASSELGSRQFF.

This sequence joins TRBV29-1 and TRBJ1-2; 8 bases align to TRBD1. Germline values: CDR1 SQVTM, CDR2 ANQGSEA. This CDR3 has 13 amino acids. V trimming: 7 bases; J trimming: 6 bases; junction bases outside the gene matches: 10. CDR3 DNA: TGCAGCGCTTCGCAGGGGGCAGGGAATGGCTACACCTTC. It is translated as CSASQGAGNGYTF.

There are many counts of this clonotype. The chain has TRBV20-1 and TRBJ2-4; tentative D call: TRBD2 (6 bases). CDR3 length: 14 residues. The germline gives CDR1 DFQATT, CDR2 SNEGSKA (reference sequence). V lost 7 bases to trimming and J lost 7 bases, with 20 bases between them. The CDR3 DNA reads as TGCAGTGTTGCCTTTCCGGGACTGGGTAACATTCAGTACTTC. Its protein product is CSVAFPGLGNIQYF.

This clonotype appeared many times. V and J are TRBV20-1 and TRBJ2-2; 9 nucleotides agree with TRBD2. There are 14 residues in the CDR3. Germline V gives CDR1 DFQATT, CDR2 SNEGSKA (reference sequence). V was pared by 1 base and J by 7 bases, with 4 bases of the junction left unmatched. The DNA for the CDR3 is TGCAGTGCTAGAGCTAGCGGGGATTACGGGGAGCTGTTTTTT. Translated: CSARASGDYGELFF.

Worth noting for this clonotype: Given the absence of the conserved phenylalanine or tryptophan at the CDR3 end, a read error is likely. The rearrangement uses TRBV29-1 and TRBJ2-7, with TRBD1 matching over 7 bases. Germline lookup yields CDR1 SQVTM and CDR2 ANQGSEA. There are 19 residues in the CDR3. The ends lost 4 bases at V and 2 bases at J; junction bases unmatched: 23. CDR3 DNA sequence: TGCAGCGTTGTAACAACGACAGGGCGATTCACCTCTAGTACCTACGAGCAGTACATC. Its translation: CSVVTTTGRFTSSTYEQYI.

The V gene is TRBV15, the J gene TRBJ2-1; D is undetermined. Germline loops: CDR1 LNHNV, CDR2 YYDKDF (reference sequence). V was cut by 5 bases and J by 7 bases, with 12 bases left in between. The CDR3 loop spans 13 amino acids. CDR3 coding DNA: TGTGCCACCAGCGAGACCCTAAGGAATGAGCAGTTCTTC. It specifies CATSETLRNEQFF. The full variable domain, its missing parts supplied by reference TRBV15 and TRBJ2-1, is DAMVIQNPRYQVTQFGKPVTLSCSQTLNHNVMYWYQQKSSQAPKLLFHYYDKDFNNEADTPDNFQSRRPNTSFCFLDIRSPGLGDTAMYLCATSETLRNEQFFGPGTRLTVL.

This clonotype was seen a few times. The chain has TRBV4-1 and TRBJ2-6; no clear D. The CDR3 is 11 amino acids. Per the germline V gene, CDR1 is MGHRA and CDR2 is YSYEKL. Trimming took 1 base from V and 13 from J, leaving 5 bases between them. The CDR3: CASSQGAVLTF. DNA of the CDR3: TGCGCCAGCAGCCAAGGGGCGGTCCTGACTTTC.

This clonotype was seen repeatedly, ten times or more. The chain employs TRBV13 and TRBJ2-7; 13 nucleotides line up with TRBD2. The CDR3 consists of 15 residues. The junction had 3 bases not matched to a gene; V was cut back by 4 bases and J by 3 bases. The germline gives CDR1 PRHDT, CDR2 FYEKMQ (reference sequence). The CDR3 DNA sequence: TGTGCCAGCAGCTATTGGACTAGCGGGGGCTACGAGCAGTACTTC. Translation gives CASSYWTSGGYEQYF.

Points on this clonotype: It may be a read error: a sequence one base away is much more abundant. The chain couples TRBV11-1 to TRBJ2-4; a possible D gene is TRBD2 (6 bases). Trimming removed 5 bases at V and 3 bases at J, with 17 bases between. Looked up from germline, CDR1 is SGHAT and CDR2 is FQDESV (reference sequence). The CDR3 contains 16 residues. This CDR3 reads CASSHGTLVDKNIQYF. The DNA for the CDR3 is TGTGCCAGCAGCCACGGGACTCTCGTAGACAAAAACATTCAGTACTTC.

The CDR3 DNA sequence: TGTGCCAGCAGCCAAGGCCAAGGGGCAGAAGGCTACGAGCAGTACTTC. Its protein is CASSQGQGAEGYEQYF. The chain recombines TRBV3-1 with TRBJ2-7, with a possible D match to TRBD1 (5 bases). The V end was cut by 1 base, the J end by 3 bases, with 16 bases between. The CDR3 runs 16 residues. Germline V gene lookup returns CDR1 LGHDT and CDR2 YNNKEL (reference sequence).

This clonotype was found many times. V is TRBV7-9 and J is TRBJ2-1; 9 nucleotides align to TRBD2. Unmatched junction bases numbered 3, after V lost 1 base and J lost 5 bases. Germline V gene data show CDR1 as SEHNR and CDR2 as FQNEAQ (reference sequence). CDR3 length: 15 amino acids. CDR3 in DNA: TGTGCCAGCAGCTTAGTAGTAGCGGGGGACAATGAGCAGTTCTTC. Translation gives CASSLVVAGDNEQFF. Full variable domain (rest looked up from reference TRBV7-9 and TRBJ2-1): DTGVSQNPRHKITKRGQNVTFRCDPISEHNRLYWYRQTLGQGPEFLTYFQNEAQLEKSRLLSDRFSAERPKGSFSTLEIQRTEQGDSAMYLCASSLVVAGDNEQFFGPGTRLTVL.

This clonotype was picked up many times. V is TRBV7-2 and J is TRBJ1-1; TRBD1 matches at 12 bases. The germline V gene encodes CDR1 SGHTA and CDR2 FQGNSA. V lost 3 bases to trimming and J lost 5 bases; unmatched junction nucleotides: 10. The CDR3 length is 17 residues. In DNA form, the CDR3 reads TGTGCCAGCAGCTTGACCGGGACAGGGGGCTTATGGACTGAAGCTTTCTTT. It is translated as CASSLTGTGGLWTEAFF. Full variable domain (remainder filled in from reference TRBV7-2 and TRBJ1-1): GAGVSQSPSNKVTEKGKDVELRCDPISGHTALYWYRQSLGQGLEFLIYFQGNSAPDKSGLPSDRFSAERTGGSVSTLTIQRTQQEDSAVYLCASSLTGTGGLWTEAFFGQGTRLTVV.

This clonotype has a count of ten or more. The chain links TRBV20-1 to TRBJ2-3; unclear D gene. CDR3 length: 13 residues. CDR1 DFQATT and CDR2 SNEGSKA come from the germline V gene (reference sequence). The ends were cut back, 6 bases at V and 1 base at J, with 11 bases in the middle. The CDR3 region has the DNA TGCAGTGCGTTCCCTGGAGGCACAGATACGCAGTATTTT. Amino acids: CSAFPGGTDTQYF.

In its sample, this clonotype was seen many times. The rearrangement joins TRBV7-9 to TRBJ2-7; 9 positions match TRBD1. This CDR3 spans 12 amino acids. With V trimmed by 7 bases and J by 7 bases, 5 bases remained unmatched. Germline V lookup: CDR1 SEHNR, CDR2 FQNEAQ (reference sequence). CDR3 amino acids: CASKGDRDEQYF. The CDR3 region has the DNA TGTGCCAGCAAGGGGGACAGGGATGAGCAGTACTTC.

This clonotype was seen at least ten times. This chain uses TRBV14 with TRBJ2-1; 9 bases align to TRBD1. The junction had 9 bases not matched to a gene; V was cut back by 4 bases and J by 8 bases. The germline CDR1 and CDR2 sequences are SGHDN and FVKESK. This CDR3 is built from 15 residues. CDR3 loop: CASSRPGQGIYEQFF. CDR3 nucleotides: TGTGCCAGCAGCCGTCCGGGACAGGGAATCTATGAGCAGTTCTTC.

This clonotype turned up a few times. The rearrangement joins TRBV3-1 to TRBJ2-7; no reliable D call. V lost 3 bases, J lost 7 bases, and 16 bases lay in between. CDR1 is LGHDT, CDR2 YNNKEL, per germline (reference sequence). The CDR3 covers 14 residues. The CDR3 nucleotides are TGTGCCAGCAGCCAGACTCCCGCGTTAGGTGAGCAGTACTTC. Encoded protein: CASSQTPALGEQYF.

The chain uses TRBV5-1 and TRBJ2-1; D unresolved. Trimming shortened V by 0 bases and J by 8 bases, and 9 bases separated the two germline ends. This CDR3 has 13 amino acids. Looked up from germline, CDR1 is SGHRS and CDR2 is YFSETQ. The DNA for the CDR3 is TGCGCCAGCAGCTTGGGTAGGATCGATGAGCAGTTCTTC. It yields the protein CASSLGRIDEQFF.

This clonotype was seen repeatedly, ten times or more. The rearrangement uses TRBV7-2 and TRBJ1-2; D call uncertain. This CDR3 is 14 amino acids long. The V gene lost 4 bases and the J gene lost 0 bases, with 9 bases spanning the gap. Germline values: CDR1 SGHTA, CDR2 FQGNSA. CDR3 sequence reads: CASSSHSPNYGYTF. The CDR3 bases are TGTGCCAGCAGCTCACACAGTCCTAACTATGGCTACACCTTC.

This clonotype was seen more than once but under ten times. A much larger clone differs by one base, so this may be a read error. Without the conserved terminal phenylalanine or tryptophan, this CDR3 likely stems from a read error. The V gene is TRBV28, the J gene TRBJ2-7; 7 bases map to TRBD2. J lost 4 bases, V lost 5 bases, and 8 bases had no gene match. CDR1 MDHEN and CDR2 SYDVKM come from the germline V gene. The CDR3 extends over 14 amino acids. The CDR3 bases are TGTGCCAGCAGTCTTATCGGGACTACTTACGAGCAGTACTCC. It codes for CASSLIGTTYEQYS.

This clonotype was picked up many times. CDR3 in DNA: TGTGCCAGCAGTTTAGCTGGGACGGGCTCTTATAGCAATCAGCCCCAGCATTTT. Its translation is CASSLAGTGSYSNQPQHF. V gene TRBV12-3 or TRBV12-4 combines with J gene TRBJ1-5, with D perhaps matching TRBD1 (5 bases). The V end was cut by 0 bases, the J end by 0 bases, with 15 bases between. This CDR3 spans 18 amino acids.

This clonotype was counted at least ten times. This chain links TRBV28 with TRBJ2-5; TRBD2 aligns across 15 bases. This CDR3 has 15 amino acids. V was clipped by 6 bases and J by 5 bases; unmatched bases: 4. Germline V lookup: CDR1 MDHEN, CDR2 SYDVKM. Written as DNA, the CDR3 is TGTGCCAGCAGGCGGGGGACTAGCGGGGGGGAGACCCAGTACTTC. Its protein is CASRRGTSGGETQYF.